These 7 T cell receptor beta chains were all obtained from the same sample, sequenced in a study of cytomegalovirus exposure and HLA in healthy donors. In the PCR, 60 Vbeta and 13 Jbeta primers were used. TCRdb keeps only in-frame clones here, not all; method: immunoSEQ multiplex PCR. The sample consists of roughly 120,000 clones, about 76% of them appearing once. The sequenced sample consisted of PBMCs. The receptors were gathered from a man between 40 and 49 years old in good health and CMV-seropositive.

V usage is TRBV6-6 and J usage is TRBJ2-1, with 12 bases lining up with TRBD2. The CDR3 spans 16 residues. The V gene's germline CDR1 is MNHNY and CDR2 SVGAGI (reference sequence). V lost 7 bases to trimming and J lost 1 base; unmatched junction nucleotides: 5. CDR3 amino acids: CASTSLAGGSYNEQFF. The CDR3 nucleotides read TGTGCCAGCACCTCACTAGCGGGGGGTTCCTACAATGAGCAGTTCTTC.

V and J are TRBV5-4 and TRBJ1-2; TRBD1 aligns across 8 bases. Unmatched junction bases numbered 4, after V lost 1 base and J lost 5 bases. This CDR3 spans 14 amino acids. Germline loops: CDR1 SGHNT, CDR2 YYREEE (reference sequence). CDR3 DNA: TGTGCCAGCAGCTTGAAGGGGACAGGATATGGCTACACCTTC. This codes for CASSLKGTGYGYTF.

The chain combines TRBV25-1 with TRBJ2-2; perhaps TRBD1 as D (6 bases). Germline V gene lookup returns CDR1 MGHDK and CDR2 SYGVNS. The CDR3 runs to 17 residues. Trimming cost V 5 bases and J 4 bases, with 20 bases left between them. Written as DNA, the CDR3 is TGTGCCAGCAGTCCCCACCTGACAGGTTTCGGCACCGGGGAGCTGTTTTTT. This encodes CASSPHLTGFGTGELFF.

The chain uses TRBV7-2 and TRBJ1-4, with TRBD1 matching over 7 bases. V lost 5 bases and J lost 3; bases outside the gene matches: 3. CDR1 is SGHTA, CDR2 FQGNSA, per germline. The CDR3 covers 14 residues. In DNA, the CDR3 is TGTGCCAGCAGCCGGGACAGCTCTAATGAAAAACTGTTTTTT. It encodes CASSRDSSNEKLFF. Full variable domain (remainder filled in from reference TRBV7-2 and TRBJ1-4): GAGVSQSPSNKVTEKGKDVELRCDPISGHTALYWYRQSLGQGLEFLIYFQGNSAPDKSGLPSDRFSAERTGGSVSTLTIQRTQQEDSAVYLCASSRDSSNEKLFFGSGTQLSVL.

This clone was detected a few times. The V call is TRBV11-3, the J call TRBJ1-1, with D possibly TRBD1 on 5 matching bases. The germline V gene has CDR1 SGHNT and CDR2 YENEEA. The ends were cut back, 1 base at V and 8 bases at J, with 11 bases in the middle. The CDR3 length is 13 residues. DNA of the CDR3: TGTGCCAGCAGCTTAGGTTCGCCAGGGGAAGCTTTCTTT. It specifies CASSLGSPGEAFF.

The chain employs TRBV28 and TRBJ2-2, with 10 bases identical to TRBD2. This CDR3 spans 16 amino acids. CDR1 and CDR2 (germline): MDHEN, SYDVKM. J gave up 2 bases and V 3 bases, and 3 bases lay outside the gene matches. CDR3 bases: TGTGCCAGCAGTTTTTGGACTAGCGGAAACACCGGGGAGCTGTTTTTT. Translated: CASSFWTSGNTGELFF.

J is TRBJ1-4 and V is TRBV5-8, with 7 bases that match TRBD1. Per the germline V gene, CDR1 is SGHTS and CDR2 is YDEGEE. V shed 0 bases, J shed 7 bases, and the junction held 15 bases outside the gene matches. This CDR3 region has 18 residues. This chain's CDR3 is CASSLAGQAWTLAEKLFF. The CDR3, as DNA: TGTGCCAGCAGCTTGGCCGGACAGGCCTGGACCTTGGCTGAAAAACTGTTTTTT.